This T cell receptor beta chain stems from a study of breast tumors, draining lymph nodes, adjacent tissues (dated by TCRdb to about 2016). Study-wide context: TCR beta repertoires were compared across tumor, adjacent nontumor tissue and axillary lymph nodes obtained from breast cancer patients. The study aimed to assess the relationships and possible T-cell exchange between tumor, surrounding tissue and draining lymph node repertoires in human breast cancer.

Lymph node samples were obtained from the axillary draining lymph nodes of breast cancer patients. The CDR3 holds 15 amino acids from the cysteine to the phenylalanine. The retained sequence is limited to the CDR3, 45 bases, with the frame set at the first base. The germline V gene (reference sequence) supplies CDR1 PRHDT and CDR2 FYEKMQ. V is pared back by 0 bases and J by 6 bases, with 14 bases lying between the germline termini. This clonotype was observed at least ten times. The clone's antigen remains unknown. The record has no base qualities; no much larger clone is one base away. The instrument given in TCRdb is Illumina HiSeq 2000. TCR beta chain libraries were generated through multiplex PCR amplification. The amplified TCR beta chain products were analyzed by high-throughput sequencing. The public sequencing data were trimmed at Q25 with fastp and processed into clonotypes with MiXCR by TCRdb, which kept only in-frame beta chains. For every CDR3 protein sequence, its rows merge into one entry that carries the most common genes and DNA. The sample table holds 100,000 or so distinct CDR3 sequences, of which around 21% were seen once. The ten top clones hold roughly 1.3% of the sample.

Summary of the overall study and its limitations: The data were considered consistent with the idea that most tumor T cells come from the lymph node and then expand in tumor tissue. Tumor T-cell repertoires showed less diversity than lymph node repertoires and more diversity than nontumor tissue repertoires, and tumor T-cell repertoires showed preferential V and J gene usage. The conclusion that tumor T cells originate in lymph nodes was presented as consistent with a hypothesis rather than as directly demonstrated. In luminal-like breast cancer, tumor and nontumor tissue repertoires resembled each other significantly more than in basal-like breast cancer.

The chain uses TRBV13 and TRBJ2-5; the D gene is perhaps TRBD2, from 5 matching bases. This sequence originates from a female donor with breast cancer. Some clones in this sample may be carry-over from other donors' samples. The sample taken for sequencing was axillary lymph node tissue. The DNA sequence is TGTGCCAGCAGCTTAGGGGATCGGGATACCAAGACCCAGTACTTC. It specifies CASSLGDRDTKTQYF.